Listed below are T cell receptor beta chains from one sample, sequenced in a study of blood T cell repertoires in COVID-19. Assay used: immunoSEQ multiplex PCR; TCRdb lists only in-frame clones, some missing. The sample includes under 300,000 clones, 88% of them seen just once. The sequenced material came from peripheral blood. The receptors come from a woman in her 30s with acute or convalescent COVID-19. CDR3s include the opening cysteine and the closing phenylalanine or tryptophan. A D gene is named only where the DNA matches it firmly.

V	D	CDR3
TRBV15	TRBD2	CATSRNILKTSGRAMTQYF
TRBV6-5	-	CASSQDIYGYTF
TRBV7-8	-	CASSLDRGSPLHF
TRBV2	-	CASTGGSSYGYTF
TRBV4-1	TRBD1	CASSQDLGTVNEKLFF
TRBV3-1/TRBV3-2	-	CASSQGGRSPLHF
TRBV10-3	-	CATRGASSGNTIYF
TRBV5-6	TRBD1	CASSPGQPINTEAFF
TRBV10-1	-	CASSEGGGTGELFF
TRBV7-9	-	CASSLGTGYQETQYF
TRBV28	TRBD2	CASIMSGESYEQYF
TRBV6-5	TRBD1	CASRTGDQPQHF
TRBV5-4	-	CASSPEIYQETQYF
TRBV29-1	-	CSVVEEGPQHF
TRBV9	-	CASSVAFSGELFF
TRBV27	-	CASSSPGRGAYEQYF
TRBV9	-	CASSVGPGSYEQYF
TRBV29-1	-	CSVVQGNEKLFF
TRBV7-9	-	CASSGGLYNEQFF
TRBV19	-	CASSIATTRYEQYF
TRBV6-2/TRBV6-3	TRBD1	CASSLQGESHGYTF
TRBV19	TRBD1	CASTGTGVSTEAFF
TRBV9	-	CASSVEDGEQGAFF
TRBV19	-	CASSSRGEQFF
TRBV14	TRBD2	CASSQGGLAGGQETQYF
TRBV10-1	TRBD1	CASSEETGVWETQYF
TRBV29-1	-	CGGVSGSSGNTIYF
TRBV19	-	CASSKTGLSVEKLFF
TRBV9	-	CASSAGPYEQYF
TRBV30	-	CAWGPGLGTEAFF
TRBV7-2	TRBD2	CASSLLAGGPYEQYF
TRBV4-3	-	CASSQDYRVVNEKLFF
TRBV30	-	CAWSAGTYGYTF
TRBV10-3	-	CAIRPGLNTGELFF
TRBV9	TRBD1	CASSVGQGDTEAFF
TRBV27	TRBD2	CASSLYRSWGKAGVSGQFF
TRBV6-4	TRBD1	CASSEGTGGTEAFF